This T cell receptor beta chain was recovered during a study of T cells after posttransplantation cyclophosphamide. Profiling relied on immunoSEQ multiplex PCR, and the TCRdb table lists in-frame clones only, not all of them. The table shows more than 15,000 clones, with around 85% occurring only once. Controls had myeloablative marrow grafts with methotrexate and calcineurin inhibitor, sampled at 1 year. Points from the study as a whole: Later post-transplant blood repertoires were often dominated by donor CD8+ memory clones. Recipient CMV seropositivity and CMV reactivation strongly tracked TRB clonality.

For this clone: Its antigen is unknown.

This clonotype was obtained from a female patient aged 18 to 35 who received an allogeneic stem cell transplant from an unrelated donor, was CMV-positive, and had acute and chronic GVHD. T cells may partly derive from the graft donor. This specimen consisted of PBMCs, obtained after allogeneic stem cell transplant with calcineurin inhibitor and methotrexate.

The CDR3 DNA reads TGTGCCAGCAGCTTCGGGGACACCACCTACGAGCAGTACTTC. Encoded protein: CASSFGDTTYEQYF. The chain has TRBV7-2 and TRBJ2-7; perhaps TRBD1 as D (6 bases). This CDR3 is 14 amino acids long. Germline assignment: CDR1 SGHTA and CDR2 FQGNSA. Trimming cost V 3 bases and J 2 bases, with 11 bases left between them.